This entry lists 9 T cell receptor beta chains sequenced from one sample in a study of blood T cell repertoires in COVID-19. Some clones are missing from TCRdb's copy, which holds only in-frame ones; the method was immunoSEQ multiplex PCR. This sample has more than 450,000 clones, with 75% to 90% found just once. The sample consisted of PBMCs or T cells enriched from blood (not recorded which). These receptors came from a woman between 18 and 29 years old who had recovered from COVID-19.

This chain links TRBV24-1 with TRBJ1-1; D remains ambiguous. The germline V gene encodes CDR1 KGHDR and CDR2 SFDVKD. This CDR3 region has 13 residues. Trimming removed 2 bases at V and 1 base at J, with 4 bases between. The CDR3 region has the DNA TGTGCCACCAGTGATTCCAGGAACACTGAAGCTTTCTTT. It specifies CATSDSRNTEAFF.

The chain links TRBV24-1 to TRBJ1-5; D uncertain. Germline CDR1 KGHDR, CDR2 SFDVKD. The CDR3 is 13 amino acids. Trimming took 4 bases from V and 5 from J, leaving 8 bases between them. CDR3 region: CATSESRDQPQHF. DNA of the CDR3: TGTGCCACCAGTGAATCGAGGGATCAGCCCCAGCATTTT.

This chain joins TRBV28 and TRBJ1-1; a possible D gene is TRBD1 (6 bases). The V gene lost 4 bases and the J gene lost 8 bases, with 11 bases spanning the gap. This CDR3 region has 12 residues. Germline V CDR1 and CDR2: MDHEN, SYDVKM. The CDR3 spells CASSSRTDEAFF. The CDR3, as DNA: TGTGCCAGCAGTTCCCGGACAGACGAAGCTTTCTTT.

This chain connects TRBV19 to TRBJ1-1, with 7 bases aligning to TRBD1. The V and J ends lost 5 bases and 0 bases, in that order; junction bases with no gene match: 0. Per the germline V gene, CDR1 is LNHDA and CDR2 is SQIVND (reference sequence). The CDR3 covers 13 residues. In DNA form, the CDR3 reads TGTGCCAGTAGTGACAGGGTGAACACTGAAGCTTTCTTT. The encoded protein is CASSDRVNTEAFF.

This chain links TRBV11-2 with TRBJ1-6; D may be TRBD1 (5 bases). This CDR3 has 16 residues. The ends were cut back, 4 bases at V and 8 bases at J, with 18 bases in the middle. Germline V lookup: CDR1 SGHAT, CDR2 FQNNGV. The CDR3, as DNA: TGTGCCAGCAGCTCCACCGGAGGGACCAATTATTCACCCCTCCACTTT. It yields the protein CASSSTGGTNYSPLHF.

As to this clone: The same CDR3 can be traced to other DNA sequences in this sample. CDR3 DNA sequence: TGTGCCAGTAGTATAGATATGAACACTGAAGCTTTCTTT. It encodes CASSIDMNTEAFF. The rearrangement uses TRBV19 and TRBJ1-1, with D hard to call. Germline CDR1 and CDR2: LNHDA and SQIVND (reference sequence). The V end lost 0 bases, the J end lost 0 bases, and 2 bases lay between the germline ends. CDR3 length equals 13 residues.

This chain uses TRBV28 with TRBJ2-2, with D tentatively TRBD2 (5 bases). V was clipped by 4 bases and J by 7 bases, with 10 bases between them. Germline values: CDR1 MDHEN, CDR2 SYDVKM. The CDR3 is made up of 13 amino acids. CDR3 sequence reads: CASSSGGGGELFF. The CDR3 DNA reads TGTGCCAGCAGTTCCGGAGGCGGCGGGGAGCTGTTTTTT. The variable domain in full, completed from reference TRBV28 and TRBJ2-2, reads DVKVTQSSRYLVKRTGEKVFLECVQDMDHENMFWYRQDPGLGLRLIYFSYDVKMKEKGDIPEGYSVSREKKERFSLILESASTNQTSMYLCASSSGGGGELFFGEGSRLTVL.

The rearrangement links TRBV28 to TRBJ1-5; D is unclear. V was pared by 8 bases and J by 4 bases, with 12 bases between. CDR1 and CDR2 (germline): MDHEN, SYDVKM. The CDR3 consists of 13 residues. In nucleotides, the CDR3 is TGTGCCAGCTGGGAGAGTCCTAATCAGCCCCAGCATTTT. Its translation is CASWESPNQPQHF.

This clone was recorded only once. This chain uses TRBV3-1 (or the pseudogene TRBV3-2) with TRBJ1-2; D gene unclear. Trimming shortened V by 3 bases and J by 7 bases, and 12 bases separated the two germline ends. The CDR3 extends over 13 amino acids. The germline gives CDR1 LGHDT, CDR2 YNNKEL (reference sequence). This CDR3 is CASSQSAGGGYTF. In DNA form, the CDR3 reads TGTGCCAGCAGCCAGTCCGCGGGAGGTGGCTACACCTTC.